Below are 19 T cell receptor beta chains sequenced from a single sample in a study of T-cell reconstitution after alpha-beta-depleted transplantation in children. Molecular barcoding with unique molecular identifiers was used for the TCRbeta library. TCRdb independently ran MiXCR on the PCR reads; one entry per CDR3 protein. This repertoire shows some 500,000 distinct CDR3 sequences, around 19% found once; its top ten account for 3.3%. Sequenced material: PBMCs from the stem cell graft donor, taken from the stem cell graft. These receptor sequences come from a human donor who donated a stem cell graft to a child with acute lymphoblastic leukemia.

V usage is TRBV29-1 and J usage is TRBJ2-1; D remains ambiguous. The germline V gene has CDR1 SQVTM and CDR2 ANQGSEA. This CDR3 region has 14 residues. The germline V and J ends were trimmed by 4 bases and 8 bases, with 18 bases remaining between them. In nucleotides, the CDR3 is TGCAGCGTTGTTAGACTGTCTTTCGTGGATGAGCAGTTCTTC. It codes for CSVVRLSFVDEQFF.

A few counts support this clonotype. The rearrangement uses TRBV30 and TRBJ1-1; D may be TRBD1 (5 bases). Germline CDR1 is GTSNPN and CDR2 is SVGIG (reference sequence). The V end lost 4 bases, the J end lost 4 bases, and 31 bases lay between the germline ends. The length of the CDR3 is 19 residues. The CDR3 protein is CAWTAAVGAGKGVGTEAFF. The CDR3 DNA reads TGTGCCTGGACTGCGGCGGTTGGTGCAGGGAAAGGGGTAGGCACTGAAGCTTTCTTT.

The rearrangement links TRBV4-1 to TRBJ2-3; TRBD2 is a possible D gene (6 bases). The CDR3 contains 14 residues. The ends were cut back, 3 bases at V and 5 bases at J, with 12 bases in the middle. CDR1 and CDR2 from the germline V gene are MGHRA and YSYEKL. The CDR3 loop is CASSQQRAGDTQYF. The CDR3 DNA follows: TGCGCCAGCAGCCAGCAGAGAGCGGGAGATACGCAGTATTTT.

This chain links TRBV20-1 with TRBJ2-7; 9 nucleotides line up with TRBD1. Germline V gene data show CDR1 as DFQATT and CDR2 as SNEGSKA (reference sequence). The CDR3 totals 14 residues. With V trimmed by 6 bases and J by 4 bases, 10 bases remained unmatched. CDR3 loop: CSAGQGRFEYEQYF. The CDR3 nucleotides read TGCAGTGCGGGACAGGGCAGGTTCGAGTACGAGCAGTACTTC.

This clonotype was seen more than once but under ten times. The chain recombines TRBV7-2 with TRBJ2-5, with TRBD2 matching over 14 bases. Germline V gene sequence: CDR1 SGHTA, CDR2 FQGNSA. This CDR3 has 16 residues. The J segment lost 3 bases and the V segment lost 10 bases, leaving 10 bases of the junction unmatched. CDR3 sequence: CATTRLAGGIEETQYF. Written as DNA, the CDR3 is TGTGCCACCACGCGACTAGCGGGAGGGATCGAAGAGACCCAGTACTTC.

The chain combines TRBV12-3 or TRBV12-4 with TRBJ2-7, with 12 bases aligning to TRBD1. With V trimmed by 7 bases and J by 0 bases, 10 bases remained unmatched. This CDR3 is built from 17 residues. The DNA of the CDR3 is TGTGCCAGCACCTCAGGGGACAGGGGGCACTCCTCCTACGAGCAGTACTTC. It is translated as CASTSGDRGHSSYEQYF.

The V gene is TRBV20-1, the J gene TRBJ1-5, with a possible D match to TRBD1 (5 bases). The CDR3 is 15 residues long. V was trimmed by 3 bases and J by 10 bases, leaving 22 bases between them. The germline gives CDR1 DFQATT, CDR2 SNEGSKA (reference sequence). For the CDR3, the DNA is TGCAGTGCTAGCCCGGGACGGCTCAACGTCGGCCCCCAGCATTTT. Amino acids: CSASPGRLNVGPQHF.

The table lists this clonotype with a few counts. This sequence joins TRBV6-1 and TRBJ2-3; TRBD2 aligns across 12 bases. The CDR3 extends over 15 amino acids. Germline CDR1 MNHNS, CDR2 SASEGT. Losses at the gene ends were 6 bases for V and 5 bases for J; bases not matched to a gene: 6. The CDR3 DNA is TGTGCCAGCAGCCCGACTAGCGGGAGTGGAGATACGCAGTATTTT. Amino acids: CASSPTSGSGDTQYF.

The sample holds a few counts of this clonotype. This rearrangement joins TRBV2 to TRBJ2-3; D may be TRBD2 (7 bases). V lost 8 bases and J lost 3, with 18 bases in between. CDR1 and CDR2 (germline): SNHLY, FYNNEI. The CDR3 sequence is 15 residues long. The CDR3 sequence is CASGREQGGTDTQYF. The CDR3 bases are TGTGCCAGCGGTCGGGAACAGGGAGGGACAGATACGCAGTATTTT.

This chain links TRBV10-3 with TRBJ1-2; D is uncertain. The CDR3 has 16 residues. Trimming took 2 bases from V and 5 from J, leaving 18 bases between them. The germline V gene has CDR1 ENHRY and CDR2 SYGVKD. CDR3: CAISERAGSRGYGYTF. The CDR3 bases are TGTGCCATCAGTGAGAGGGCAGGATCCAGAGGTTATGGCTACACCTTC.

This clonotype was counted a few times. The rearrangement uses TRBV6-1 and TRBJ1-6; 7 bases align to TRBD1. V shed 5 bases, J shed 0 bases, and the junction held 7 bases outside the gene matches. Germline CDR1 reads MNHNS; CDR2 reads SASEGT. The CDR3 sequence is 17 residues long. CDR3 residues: CASSIGQDSSYNSPLHF. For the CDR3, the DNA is TGTGCCAGCAGTATTGGACAGGATAGCTCCTATAATTCACCCCTCCACTTT.

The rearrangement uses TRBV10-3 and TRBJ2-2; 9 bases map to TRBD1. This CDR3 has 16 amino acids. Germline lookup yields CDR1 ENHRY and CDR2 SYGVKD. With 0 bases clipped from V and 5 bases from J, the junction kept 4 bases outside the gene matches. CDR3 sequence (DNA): TGTGCCATCAGTGAGTCGACAGGGGGATGGACCGGGGAGCTGTTTTTT. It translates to CAISESTGGWTGELFF.

This CDR3 reads CASSFQNRDRGGQGNQPQHF. The CDR3, as DNA: TGCGCCAGCAGCTTCCAAAACCGGGACAGGGGGGGCCAGGGCAATCAGCCCCAGCATTTT. This chain connects TRBV5-1 to TRBJ1-5, with 11 bases matching TRBD1. Unmatched junction bases numbered 15, after V lost 2 bases and J lost 2 bases. CDR3 length: 20 residues. CDR1 and CDR2 from the germline V gene are SGHRS and YFSETQ.

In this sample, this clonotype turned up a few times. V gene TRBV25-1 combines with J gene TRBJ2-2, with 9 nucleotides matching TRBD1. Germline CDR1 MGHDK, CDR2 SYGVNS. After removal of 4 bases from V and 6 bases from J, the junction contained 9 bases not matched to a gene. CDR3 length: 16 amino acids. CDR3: CASSGAWTGDAGELFF. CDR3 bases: TGTGCCAGCAGTGGAGCCTGGACAGGGGACGCCGGGGAGCTGTTTTTT.

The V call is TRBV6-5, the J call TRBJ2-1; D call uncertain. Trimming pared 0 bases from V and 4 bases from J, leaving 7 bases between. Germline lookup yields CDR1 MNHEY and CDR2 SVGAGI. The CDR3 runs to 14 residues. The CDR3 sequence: CASSYSKPYNEQFF. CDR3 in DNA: TGTGCCAGCAGTTACTCAAAACCATACAATGAGCAGTTCTTC.

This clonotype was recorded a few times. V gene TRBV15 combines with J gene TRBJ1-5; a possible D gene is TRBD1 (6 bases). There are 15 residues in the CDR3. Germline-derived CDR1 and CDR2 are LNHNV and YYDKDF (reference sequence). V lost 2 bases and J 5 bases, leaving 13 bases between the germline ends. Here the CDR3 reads CATSRRGGPDQPQHF. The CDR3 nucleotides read TGTGCCACCAGCAGAAGAGGGGGACCGGATCAGCCCCAGCATTTT.

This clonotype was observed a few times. CDR3 in amino acids: CATSVPGSSYNEQFF. The CDR3 DNA follows: TGTGCCACCAGTGTTCCGGGGAGCTCCTACAATGAGCAGTTCTTC. This sequence joins TRBV24-1 and TRBJ2-1; perhaps TRBD2 as D (5 bases). V lost 5 bases to trimming and J lost 0 bases, with 10 bases between them. Germline V gene lookup returns CDR1 KGHDR and CDR2 SFDVKD. CDR3 size: 15 residues.

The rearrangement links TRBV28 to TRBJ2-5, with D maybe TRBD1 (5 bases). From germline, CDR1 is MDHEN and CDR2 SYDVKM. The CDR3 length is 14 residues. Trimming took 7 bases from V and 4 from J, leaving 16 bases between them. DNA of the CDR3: TGTGCCAGCAACCGGGCCACAGGTGGAGAGACCCAGTACTTC. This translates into CASNRATGGETQYF.

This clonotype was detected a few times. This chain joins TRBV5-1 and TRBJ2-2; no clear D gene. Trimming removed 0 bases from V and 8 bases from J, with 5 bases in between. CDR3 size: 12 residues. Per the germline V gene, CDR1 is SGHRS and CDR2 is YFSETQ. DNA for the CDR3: TGCGCCAGCAGCTTGGACAGAGGGGAGCTGTTTTTT. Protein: CASSLDRGELFF.